This TCR beta chain originates from a study of blood T cell repertoires in COVID-19. Study-wide context: Acute and convalescent COVID-19 samples came from the United States, Italy and Spain. T cells, B-cell-depleted T cells, or PBMCs provided the cDNA or gDNA that served as material.

Germline loops: CDR1 SGHRS, CDR2 YFSETQ. The V segment lost 7 bases and the J segment 4 bases; nucleotides outside the gene matches: 10. CDR3 length: 15 residues. In the authors' workflow: It was from reference gene primer amplification that nucleated cell counts were estimated. The table came from immunoSEQ multiplex PCR; TCRdb's copy has only in-frame clones and leaves some out. The D gene and trimming were derived from the DNA, and the V and J assignments and clone size from that table. This table has roughly 190,000 clones, about four fifths appearing once. The sample was peripheral blood. The genes are TRBV5-1 and TRBJ2-7; 11 bases agree with TRBD2. This clonotype was obtained from a man aged 55 to 69 with acute or convalescent COVID-19. The DNA for the CDR3 is TGCGCCAGCTCGAGCCTACTAGCGGGGGAATACGAGCAGTACTTC. It translates to CASSSLLAGEYEQYF.